The rows below give T cell receptor beta chains drawn from one sample of a study of T cell responses to AZD1222 COVID-19 vaccine. The repertoire was sequenced with immunoSEQ multiplex PCR; TCRdb's copy has only in-frame clones and lacks some. Found here are 150,000 to 180,000 clones, 86% of them singletons; the top ten hold about 5%. The sample was peripheral blood, taken on day 0 of MenACWY control vaccination. The receptors come from an adult in good health. Both conserved end residues are part of each CDR3. The order of the fields is clone size, V gene, J gene, D gene, CDR3 protein, CDR3 DNA. D genes are given only for firm matches. The size of a clone is reported for some rows only, either as once, few or many, or as a class for expanded clones.

NA	TRBV12-3/TRBV12-4	TRBJ1-1	NA	CVSSHLWAEAFF	TGTGTCAGCAGCCACCTTTGGGCTGAAGCTTTCTTT
NA	TRBV6-2/TRBV6-3	TRBJ1-6	NA	CASSYGGLGSPLHF	TGTGCCAGCAGTTACGGAGGGTTAGGTTCACCCCTCCACTTT
NA	TRBV2	TRBJ1-6	TRBD1	CASSPTGGEWTNSPLHF	TGTGCCAGCAGCCCTACAGGGGGCGAGTGGACGAATTCACCCCTCCACTTT
many	TRBV11-2	TRBJ2-5	NA	CASSLWRQETQYF	TGTGCCAGCAGCTTATGGAGACAAGAGACCCAGTACTTC
NA	TRBV7-2	TRBJ2-3	TRBD2	CASRGLAGAPDTQYF	TGTGCCAGCAGGGGACTAGCGGGAGCTCCAGATACGCAGTATTTT
NA	TRBV3-1/TRBV3-2	TRBJ1-1	TRBD1	CASSLTQGSTEAFF	TGTGCCAGCAGCCTAACACAGGGGAGCACTGAAGCTTTCTTT
NA	TRBV6-5	TRBJ1-5	NA	CASSYSGRGQVQPQHF	TGTGCCAGCAGTTACTCGGGCAGGGGTCAGGTTCAGCCCCAGCATTTT
NA	TRBV7-9	TRBJ1-1	NA	CASSFDNTGTEAFF	TGTGCCAGCAGCTTTGACAATACGGGCACTGAAGCTTTCTTT
NA	TRBV5-5	TRBJ1-5	NA	CASSLVDQPQHF	TGTGCCAGCAGCTTGGTGGATCAGCCCCAGCATTTT
NA	TRBV20-1	TRBJ1-5	NA	CSASFGSGAQHF	TGCAGTGCTAGTTTCGGGTCCGGTGCCCAGCATTTT
few	TRBV4-1	TRBJ1-2	TRBD1	CASSPRTGTSYGYTF	TGCGCCAGCAGTCCAAGGACAGGGACTTCCTATGGCTACACCTTC